This T cell receptor beta chain was sequenced during a study of tissue T cells after allogeneic stem cell transplantation. Overall study results and limits: Shared clones across patients were few; motif clustering revealed tissue-specific shared signatures. Within patients, tissue anatomy strongly shaped TCR repertoire composition. Blood and spleen captured only part of the tissue TCR repertoire.

This CDR3 has 14 amino acids. The germline V gene has CDR1 SGHTA and CDR2 FQGNSA. The V gene lost 2 bases and the J gene lost 2 bases, with 7 bases spanning the gap. Clones were read by immunoSEQ multiplex PCR, and TCRdb kept only the in-frame ones, dropping some. The repertoire includes some 4,000 clones, approximately 50% of them detected once, and 25% to 30% sits in the top ten. This clone qualifies as large. Its specificity is unknown. Non-transplant comparator patients with other cancers had at least five gastrointestinal samples and no known gastrointestinal disease. This receptor was obtained from a male donor older than 55 with lung cancer. The chain recombines TRBV7-2 with TRBJ1-3; no clear D gene. Here the sequenced sample was tissue from the ileum, taken at autopsy. CDR3 sequence: CASSLYGAGNTIYF. Written as DNA, the CDR3 is TGTGCCAGCAGCTTATACGGGGCTGGAAACACCATATATTTT. The entire variable domain, with the rest obtained from reference TRBV7-2 and TRBJ1-3, is as follows: GAGVSQSPSNKVTEKGKDVELRCDPISGHTALYWYRQSLGQGLEFLIYFQGNSAPDKSGLPSDRFSAERTGGSVSTLTIQRTQQEDSAVYLCASSLYGAGNTIYFGEGSWLTVV.